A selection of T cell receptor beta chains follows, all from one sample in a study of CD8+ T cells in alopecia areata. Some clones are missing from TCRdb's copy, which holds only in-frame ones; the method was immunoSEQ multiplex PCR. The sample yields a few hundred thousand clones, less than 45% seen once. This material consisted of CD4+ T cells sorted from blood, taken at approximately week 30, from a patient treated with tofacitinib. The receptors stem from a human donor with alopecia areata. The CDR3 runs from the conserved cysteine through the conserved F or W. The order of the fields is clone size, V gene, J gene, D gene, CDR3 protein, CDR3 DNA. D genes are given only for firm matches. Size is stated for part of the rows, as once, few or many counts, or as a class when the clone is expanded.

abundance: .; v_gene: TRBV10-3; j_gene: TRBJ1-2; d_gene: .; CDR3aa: CAISESSYGYTF; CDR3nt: TGTGCCATCAGTGAGTCGAGCTATGGCTACACCTTC
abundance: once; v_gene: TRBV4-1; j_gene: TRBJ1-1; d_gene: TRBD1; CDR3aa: CASSPRDRGRNTEAFF; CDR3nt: TGCGCCAGCAGCCCCCGGGACAGGGGGAGGAACACTGAAGCTTTCTTT
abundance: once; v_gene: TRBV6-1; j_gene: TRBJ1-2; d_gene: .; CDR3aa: CASIGQGSYGYTF; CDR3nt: TGTGCCAGCATCGGCCAGGGATCCTATGGCTACACCTTC
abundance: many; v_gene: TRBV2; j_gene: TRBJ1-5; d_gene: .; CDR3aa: CASSPLGPQHF; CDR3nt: TGTGCCAGCAGTCCCCTGGGGCCCCAGCATTTT
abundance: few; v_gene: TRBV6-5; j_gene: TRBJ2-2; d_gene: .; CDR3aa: CASSRGTGELFF; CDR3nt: TGTGCCAGCAGTCGAGGGACCGGGGAGCTGTTTTTT
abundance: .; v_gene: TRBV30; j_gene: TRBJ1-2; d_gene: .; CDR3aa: CAWMRGANYGYTF; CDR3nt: TGTGCCTGGATGAGGGGCGCTAACTATGGCTACACCTTC
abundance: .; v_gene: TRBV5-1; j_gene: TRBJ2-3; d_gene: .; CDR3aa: CASSLGQLGADTQYF; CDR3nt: TGCGCCAGCAGCTTGGGACAGTTAGGCGCAGATACGCAGTATTTT
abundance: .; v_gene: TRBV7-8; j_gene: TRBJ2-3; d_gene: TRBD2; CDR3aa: CASSIQNYLAANTDTQYF; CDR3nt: TGTGCCAGCAGCATACAGAATTACCTAGCGGCAAATACAGATACGCAGTATTTT
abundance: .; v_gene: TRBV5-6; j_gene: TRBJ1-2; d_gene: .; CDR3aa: CASSLASGATYGYTF; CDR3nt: TGTGCCAGCAGCTTGGCGTCCGGGGCCACCTATGGCTACACCTTC
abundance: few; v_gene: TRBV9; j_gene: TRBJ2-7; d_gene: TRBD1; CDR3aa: CASSPGTAGHYEQYF; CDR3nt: TGTGCCAGCAGCCCCGGGACAGCTGGTCACTACGAGCAGTACTTC
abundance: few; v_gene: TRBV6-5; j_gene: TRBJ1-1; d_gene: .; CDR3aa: CASQFPSQGRPEAFF; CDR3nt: TGTGCCAGTCAGTTTCCATCTCAGGGTAGGCCTGAAGCTTTCTTT
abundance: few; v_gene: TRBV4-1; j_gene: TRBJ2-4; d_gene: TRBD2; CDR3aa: CASSPGLAGGLAKNIQYF; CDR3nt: TGCGCCAGCAGCCCCGGTTTAGCGGGAGGATTAGCCAAAAACATTCAGTACTTC
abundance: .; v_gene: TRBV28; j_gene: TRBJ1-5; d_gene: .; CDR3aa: CASSYSGRQNQPQHF; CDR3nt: TGTGCCAGCAGTTATTCAGGGAGGCAAAATCAGCCCCAGCATTTT
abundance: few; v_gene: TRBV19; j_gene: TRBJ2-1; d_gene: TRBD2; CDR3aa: CASSAPGSSGGTKQFF; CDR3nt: TGTGCCAGTAGTGCCCCCGGGAGTAGCGGGGGGACTAAGCAGTTCTTC
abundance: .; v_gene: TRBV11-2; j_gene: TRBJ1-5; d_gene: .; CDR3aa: CASSLGGFQPQHF; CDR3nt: TGTGCCAGCAGCTTAGGAGGGTTTCAGCCCCAGCATTTT
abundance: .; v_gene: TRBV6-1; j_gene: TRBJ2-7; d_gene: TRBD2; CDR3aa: CASKLAGGAYEQYF; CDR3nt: TGTGCCAGCAAACTAGCGGGGGGAGCCTACGAGCAGTACTTC
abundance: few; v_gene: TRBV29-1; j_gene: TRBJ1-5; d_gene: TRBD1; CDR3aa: CSASTGDQPQHF; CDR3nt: TGCAGCGCCTCGACAGGGGATCAGCCCCAGCATTTT
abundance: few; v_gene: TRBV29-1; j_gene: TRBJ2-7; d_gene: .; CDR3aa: CSVEARSGYSYEQYF; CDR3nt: TGCAGCGTTGAAGCCCGATCGGGGTATAGCTACGAGCAGTACTTC
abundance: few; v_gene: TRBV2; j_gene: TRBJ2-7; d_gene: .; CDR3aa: CATTRTEGVYEQYF; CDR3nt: TGTGCCACCACCCGTACAGAGGGAGTCTACGAGCAGTACTTC
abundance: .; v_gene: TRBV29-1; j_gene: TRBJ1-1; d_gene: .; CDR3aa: CSVVQIRTEAFF; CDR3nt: TGCAGCGTTGTCCAGATTAGGACTGAAGCTTTCTTT
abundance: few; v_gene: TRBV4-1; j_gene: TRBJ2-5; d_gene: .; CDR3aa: CASSPSGRLSQETQYF; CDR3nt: TGCGCCAGCAGCCCCAGCGGCCGACTGTCTCAAGAGACCCAGTACTTC
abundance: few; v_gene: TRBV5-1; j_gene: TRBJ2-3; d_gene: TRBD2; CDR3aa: CASSYTSGGRTDTQYF; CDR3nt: TGCGCCAGCAGCTACACTAGCGGGGGAAGAACAGATACGCAGTATTTT
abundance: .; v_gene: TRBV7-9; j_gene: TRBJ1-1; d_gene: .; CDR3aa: CASSLGSRRDTEAFF; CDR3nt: TGTGCCAGCAGCTTAGGGAGCCGGAGGGACACTGAAGCTTTCTTT
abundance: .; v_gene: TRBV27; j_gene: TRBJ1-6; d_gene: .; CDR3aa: CASSLRWSYNSPLHF; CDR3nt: TGTGCCAGCAGTTTGCGTTGGTCCTATAATTCACCCCTCCACTTT
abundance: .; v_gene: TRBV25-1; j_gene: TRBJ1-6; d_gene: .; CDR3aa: CASSARGAGNSPLHF; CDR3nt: TGTGCCAGCAGTGCTAGGGGGGCTGGAAATTCACCCCTCCACTTT
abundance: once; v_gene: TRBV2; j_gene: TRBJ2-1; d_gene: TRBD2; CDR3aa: CASSSGTSGLNEQFF; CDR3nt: TGTGCCAGCAGCTCTGGGACTAGCGGACTGAATGAGCAGTTCTTC
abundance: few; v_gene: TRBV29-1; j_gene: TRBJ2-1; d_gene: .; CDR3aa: CSVATLTATHNEQFF; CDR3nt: TGCAGCGTTGCAACCCTGACCGCTACCCACAATGAGCAGTTCTTC
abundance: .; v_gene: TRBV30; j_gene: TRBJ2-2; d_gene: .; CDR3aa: CAWKRDPRTGELFF; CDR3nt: TGTGCCTGGAAGCGAGACCCACGGACCGGGGAGCTGTTTTTT
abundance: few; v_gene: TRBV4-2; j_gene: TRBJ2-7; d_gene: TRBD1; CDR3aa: CASSPRGDRLSYEQYF; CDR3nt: TGTGCCAGCAGCCCCAGAGGGGACAGGCTTTCCTACGAGCAGTACTTC
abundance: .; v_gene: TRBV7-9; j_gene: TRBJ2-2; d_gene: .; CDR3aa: CASSPMNTGELFF; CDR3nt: TGTGCCAGCAGCCCAATGAACACCGGGGAGCTGTTTTTT
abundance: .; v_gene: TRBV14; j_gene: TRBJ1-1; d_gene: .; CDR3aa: CASSLLPRRGGTEAFF; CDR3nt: TGTGCCAGCAGCCTCCTCCCAAGGAGGGGGGGCACTGAAGCTTTCTTT
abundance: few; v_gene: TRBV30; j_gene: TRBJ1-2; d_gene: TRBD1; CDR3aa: CAWRTGGATNYGYTF; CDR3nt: TGTGCCTGGAGAACAGGGGGTGCTACTAACTATGGCTACACCTTC
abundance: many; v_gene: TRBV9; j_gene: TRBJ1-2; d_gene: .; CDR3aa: CASSVDRGRGYTF; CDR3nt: TGTGCCAGCAGCGTAGATCGGGGTCGGGGCTACACCTTC
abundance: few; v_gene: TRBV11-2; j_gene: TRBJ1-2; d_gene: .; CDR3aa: CASSLSGFRYGYTF; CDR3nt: TGTGCCAGCAGCCTCAGTGGGTTTCGGTATGGCTACACCTTC
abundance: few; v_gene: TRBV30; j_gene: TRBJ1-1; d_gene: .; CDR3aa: CASGTGPKAFF; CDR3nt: TGTGCCTCCGGGACGGGCCCAAAAGCTTTCTTT
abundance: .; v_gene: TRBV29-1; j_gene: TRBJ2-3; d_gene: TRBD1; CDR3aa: CSVVGQGATDTQYF; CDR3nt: TGCAGCGTTGTTGGGCAGGGGGCAACAGATACGCAGTATTTT
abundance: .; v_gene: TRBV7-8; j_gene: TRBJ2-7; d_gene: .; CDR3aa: CASSPFGLTGSYEQYF; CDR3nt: TGTGCCAGCAGCCCTTTCGGGCTTACCGGGAGCTACGAGCAGTACTTC
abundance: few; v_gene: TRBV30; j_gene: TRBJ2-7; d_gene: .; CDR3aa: CAWSVMGGEQYF; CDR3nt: TGTGCCTGGAGTGTAATGGGGGGCGAGCAGTACTTC
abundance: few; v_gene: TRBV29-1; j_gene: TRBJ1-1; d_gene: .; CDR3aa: CSVGNRLNTEAFF; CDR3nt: TGCAGCGTTGGGAATAGATTGAACACTGAAGCTTTCTTT
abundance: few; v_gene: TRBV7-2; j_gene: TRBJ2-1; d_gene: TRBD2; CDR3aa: CASQKTSGIIGNEQFF; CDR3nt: TGTGCCAGCCAAAAGACTAGCGGGATTATCGGCAATGAGCAGTTCTTC
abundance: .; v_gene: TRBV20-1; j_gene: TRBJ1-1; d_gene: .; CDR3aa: CSGSLSAEAFF; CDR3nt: TGCAGTGGTTCCCTTAGCGCTGAAGCTTTCTTT
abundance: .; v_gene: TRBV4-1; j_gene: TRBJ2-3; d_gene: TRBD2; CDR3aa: CASSQGLAGVGTDTQYF; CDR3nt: TGCGCCAGCAGCCAGGGACTAGCGGGAGTGGGGACAGATACGCAGTATTTT
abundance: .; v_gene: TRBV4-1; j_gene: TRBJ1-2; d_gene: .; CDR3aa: CASSQVGRGRDYYGYTF; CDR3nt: TGCGCCAGCAGCCAAGTCGGCCGGGGACGTGACTACTATGGCTACACCTTC
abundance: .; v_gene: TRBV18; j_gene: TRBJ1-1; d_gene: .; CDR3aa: CASSPGTASTEAFF; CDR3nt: TGTGCCAGCTCACCAGGGACCGCATCCACTGAAGCTTTCTTT
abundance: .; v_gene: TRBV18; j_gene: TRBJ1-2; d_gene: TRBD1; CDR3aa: CASSPGQGYSGYTF; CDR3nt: TGTGCCAGCTCACCCGGACAGGGGTATAGTGGCTACACCTTC
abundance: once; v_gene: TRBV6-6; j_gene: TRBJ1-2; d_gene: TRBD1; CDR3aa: CASSYWDRAGGYTF; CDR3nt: TGTGCCAGCAGTTACTGGGACAGGGCTGGTGGCTACACCTTC
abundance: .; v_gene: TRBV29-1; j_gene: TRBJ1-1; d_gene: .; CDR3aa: CSSHEGGYTEAFF; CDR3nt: TGCAGCTCCCACGAGGGGGGTTACACTGAAGCTTTCTTT
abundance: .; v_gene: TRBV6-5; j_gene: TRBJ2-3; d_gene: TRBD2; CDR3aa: CASGRAGGQDTQYF; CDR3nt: TGTGCCAGCGGTCGAGCGGGGGGGCAGGATACGCAGTATTTT
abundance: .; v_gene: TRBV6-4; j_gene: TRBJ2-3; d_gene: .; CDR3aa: CASSDGGSTQYF; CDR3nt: TGTGCCAGCAGTGACGGGGGTAGCACGCAGTATTTT
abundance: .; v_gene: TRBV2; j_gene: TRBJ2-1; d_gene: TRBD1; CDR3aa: CASTGQGAGEQFF; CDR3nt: TGTGCCAGCACCGGACAGGGGGCCGGTGAGCAGTTCTTC
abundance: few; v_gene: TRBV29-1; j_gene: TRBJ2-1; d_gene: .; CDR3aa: CSVEWGDEQFF; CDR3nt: TGCAGCGTTGAGTGGGGTGATGAGCAGTTCTTC
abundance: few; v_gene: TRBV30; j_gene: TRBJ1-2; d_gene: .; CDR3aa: CAWMPAGESGYTF; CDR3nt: TGTGCCTGGATGCCGGCGGGGGAGAGTGGCTACACCTTC
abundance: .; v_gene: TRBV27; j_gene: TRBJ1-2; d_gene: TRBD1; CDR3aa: CASSGQGYYGYTF; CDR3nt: TGTGCCAGCAGCGGACAGGGATACTATGGCTACACCTTC
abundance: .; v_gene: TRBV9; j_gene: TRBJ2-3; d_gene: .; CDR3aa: CASSLRPRGATDTQYF; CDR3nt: TGTGCCAGCAGCCTACGGCCCAGGGGAGCCACAGATACGCAGTATTTT
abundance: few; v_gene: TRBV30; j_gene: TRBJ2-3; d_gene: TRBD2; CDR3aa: CAWRELAATTDTQYF; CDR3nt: TGTGCCTGGAGAGAACTAGCGGCAACCACAGATACGCAGTATTTT
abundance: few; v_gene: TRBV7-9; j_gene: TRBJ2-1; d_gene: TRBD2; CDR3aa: CASSSYVSGDNEQFF; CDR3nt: TGTGCCAGCAGCTCTTACGTTAGCGGGGACAATGAGCAGTTCTTC
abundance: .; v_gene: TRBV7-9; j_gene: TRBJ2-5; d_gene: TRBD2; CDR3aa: CASSLITSGIGMETQYF; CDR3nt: TGTGCCAGCAGCTTAATAACTAGCGGGATAGGGATGGAGACCCAGTACTTC